The source of this T cell receptor beta chain is a study of cytomegalovirus exposure and HLA in healthy donors. Across the whole study: Out of 398 genotyped donors, about 80% belonged to the Caucasian-associated ancestry cluster. Findings and caveats of the study: Association of 16,951 TCR beta sequences with HLA alleles was found at 0.05 false discovery rate in a later analysis.

The PCR contained 60 Vbeta and 13 Jbeta primers. Sequenced by immunoSEQ multiplex PCR; TCRdb stores in-frame clones only, minus some. The table shows about 190,000 clones, with 65% to 90% occurring only once. CDR3 length: 14 residues. Germline values: CDR1 SGHTA, CDR2 FQGNSA. V was shortened by 5 bases and J by 0 bases, with 9 bases between the two germline ends. Regarding this clone: The antigen is unknown.

This clonotype was sampled from a man aged 35 to 55 in good health and CMV-seropositive. The rearrangement joins TRBV7-2 to TRBJ2-3, with D unresolved. Source material: PBMCs. In nucleotides, the CDR3 is TGTGCCAGCAGCCTTTACGGGAGCACAGATACGCAGTATTTT. Encoded protein: CASSLYGSTDTQYF.